The 32 T cell receptor beta chains below were found in one sample sequenced in a study of blood T cells in healthy people across ages. A J-beta primer mix and a sample-barcoded 5' primer were used in a second PCR of about 6 to 12 cycles. TCRdb re-called the 5' RACE reads through MiXCR, storing one row per CDR3 protein. The sample contains roughly 720,000 distinct CDR3 sequences, about 53% of which appear only once. The sample comprised blood. The source is an older man in good health.

This clonotype was observed a few times. CDR3 region: CSAYGNPRDSRDEQFF. The CDR3 DNA reads as TGCAGCGCGTACGGTAACCCCAGGGATTCCAGGGATGAGCAGTTCTTC. The chain carries TRBV29-1 and TRBJ2-1; the D gene is possibly TRBD1 (5 bases). Germline CDR1 reads SQVTM; CDR2 reads ANQGSEA. The germline V and J ends were trimmed by 7 bases and 8 bases, with 27 bases remaining between them. This CDR3 is built from 16 residues.

This clonotype was counted only a few times. The rearrangement joins TRBV20-1 to TRBJ2-3; D possibly matches TRBD1 or TRBD2 (5 bases each). Trimming shortened V by 4 bases and J by 0 bases, and 14 bases separated the two germline ends. The V gene's germline CDR1 is DFQATT and CDR2 SNEGSKA (reference sequence). The CDR3 spans 15 residues. The CDR3 here is CSATGGGVSTDTQYF. The CDR3 region has the DNA TGCAGTGCTACCGGTGGGGGTGTGAGCACAGATACGCAGTATTTT.

This chain uses TRBV12-3 or TRBV12-4 with TRBJ2-7; TRBD2 matches 10 bases. This CDR3 spans 15 amino acids. Trimming at V came to 10 bases and at J to 0 bases, leaving 9 bases not matched to a gene. DNA for the CDR3: TGTGCCACTACCTCTAGCGGGAGAGGCTCCTACGAGCAGTACTTC. Protein product: CATTSSGRGSYEQYF.

The rearrangement links TRBV6-2 or TRBV6-3 to TRBJ2-5, with 10 positions matching TRBD1. This CDR3 comprises 14 residues. CDR1 and CDR2 (germline): MNHEY, SVGEGT. J was trimmed by 4 bases and V by 6 bases; bases with no gene match: 5. The CDR3 here is CASRATGGAETQYF. The CDR3 nucleotides are TGTGCCAGCAGGGCGACAGGGGGCGCAGAGACCCAGTACTTC.

This clonotype was recorded a few times. The CDR3 DNA is TGTGCCAGCAGTTACTCGGCAGGGGCTGGGGCCAACGTCCTGACTTTC. Translating gives CASSYSAGAGANVLTF. V gene TRBV6-6 combines with J gene TRBJ2-6; D perhaps matches TRBD1 (6 bases). Between the trimmed V and J ends, which lost 0 bases and 2 bases, there was a span of 8 bases. Germline assignment: CDR1 MNHNY and CDR2 SVGAGI (reference sequence). The CDR3 is 16 amino acids.

In its sample, this clonotype was seen a few times. The gene calls are TRBV20-1 and TRBJ2-4; tentatively, D is TRBD2 (6 bases). The CDR3 totals 15 residues. The V gene's germline CDR1 is DFQATT and CDR2 SNEGSKA (reference sequence). Trimming cost V 0 bases and J 1 base, with 10 bases left between them. In DNA, the CDR3 is TGCAGTGCTAGAGATCCGGGAGAGGCCAAAAACATTCAGTACTTC. Residues: CSARDPGEAKNIQYF.

The chain employs TRBV20-1 and TRBJ2-7; 7 nucleotides line up with TRBD1. Germline trimming cut 5 bases from V and 0 bases from J; bases unmatched to any gene: 7. This CDR3 spans 14 amino acids. CDR1 and CDR2 from the germline V gene are DFQATT and SNEGSKA (reference sequence). DNA of the CDR3: TGCAGTGCTGATAACAGGGGAAGCTCCTACGAGCAGTACTTC. It specifies CSADNRGSSYEQYF.

In regard to this clonotype: One end of the junction does not line up with germline, which may come from a read error. The genes are TRBV7-2 and TRBJ2-1; 10 positions match TRBD2. The CDR3 sequence is 15 residues long. Looked up from germline, CDR1 is SGHTA and CDR2 is FQGNSA. CDR3 sequence: CAGRPTSGAYNEQFF. The CDR3 region has the DNA TGTGCCGGCAGGCCAACTAGCGGGGCCTACAATGAGCAGTTCTTC.

Relative to its sample, this clonotype is medium-sized. V gene TRBV9 combines with J gene TRBJ2-6, with D possibly TRBD2 on 5 matching bases. Germline V lookup: CDR1 SGDLS, CDR2 YYNGEE. The CDR3 is made up of 17 amino acids. With 0 bases removed from V and 3 bases from J, the gap between germline ends came to 13 bases. CDR3 nucleotides: TGTGCCAGCAGCGTAGGTCCGGGATCCGGTGGGGCCAACGTCCTGACTTTC. Its translation: CASSVGPGSGGANVLTF. Supplemented by reference TRBV9 and TRBJ2-6, the full variable domain reads DSGVTQTPKHLITATGQRVTLRCSPRSGDLSVYWYQQSLDQGLQFLIQYYNGEERAKGNILERFSAQQFPDLHSELNLSSLELGDSALYFCASSVGPGSGGANVLTFGAGSRLTVL.

The CDR3 spells CATSDREDTGELFF. The CDR3 bases are TGTGCCACCAGTGACAGGGAGGACACCGGGGAGCTGTTTTTT. The chain employs TRBV24-1 and TRBJ2-2; weak D call: TRBD2 (6 bases). This CDR3 is 14 amino acids long. Trimming left V 4 bases short and J 3 bases short, with 8 bases between. Germline-derived CDR1 and CDR2 are KGHDR and SFDVKD.

Details on this clonotype: One end of the junction does not line up with germline, which may come from a read error. The CDR3 reads CASIQQGGFEEQYF. CDR3 nucleotide sequence: TGCGCCAGCATCCAACAGGGTGGGTTTGAGGAGCAGTACTTC. The chain carries TRBV6-6 and TRBJ2-7; TRBD1 is a possible D gene (6 bases). Germline V gene data show CDR1 as MNHNY and CDR2 as SVGAGI (reference sequence). The CDR3 runs to 14 residues.

V and J are TRBV27 and TRBJ2-4; D uncertain. Gene TRBJ2-7 matches the end of the DNA better, so the J call may be wrong. The CDR3 length is 15 residues. Germline V gene sequence: CDR1 MNHEY, CDR2 SMNVEV (reference sequence). CDR3 sequence reads: CASSGRVKGTYEQYF. The CDR3 DNA reads as TGTGCCAGCAGCGGACGGGTTAAGGGAACCTACGAGCAGTACTTC.

The rearrangement joins TRBV29-1 to TRBJ1-2; D is perhaps TRBD1 (6 bases). The CDR3 totals 14 residues. With 4 bases removed from V and 0 bases from J, the gap between germline ends came to 12 bases. Looked up from germline, CDR1 is SQVTM and CDR2 is ANQGSEA. The CDR3, as DNA: TGCAGCGTTGTAACAGGGACACCTAACTATGGCTACACCTTC. This encodes CSVVTGTPNYGYTF.

The table lists this clonotype with a few counts. This chain links TRBV24-1 with TRBJ2-1; D ambiguous. V lost 1 base to trimming and J lost 6 bases, with 6 bases between them. Germline V lookup: CDR1 KGHDR, CDR2 SFDVKD. This CDR3 spans 13 amino acids. The CDR3 loop reads CATSDFWGNEQFF. CDR3 DNA sequence: TGTGCCACCAGTGATTTTTGGGGCAATGAGCAGTTCTTC.

This clonotype appeared a few times. The rearrangement links TRBV20-1 to TRBJ2-7; D unresolved. This CDR3 region has 11 residues. The ends were cut back, 2 bases at V and 6 bases at J, with 8 bases in the middle. In germline, CDR1 is DFQATT, CDR2 SNEGSKA (reference sequence). CDR3 region: CSARLRSEQYF. The CDR3 DNA follows: TGCAGTGCTAGATTAAGGTCCGAGCAGTACTTC.

The V gene is TRBV10-3, the J gene TRBJ2-1; 9 bases line up with TRBD1. J lost 4 bases, V lost 5 bases, and 12 bases had no gene match. This CDR3 has 17 amino acids. CDR1 and CDR2 from the germline V gene are ENHRY and SYGVKD. CDR3 residues: CAISSEIGQGWYNEQFF. The DNA for the CDR3 is TGTGCCATCAGTTCAGAGATAGGACAGGGGTGGTACAATGAGCAGTTCTTC.

This chain joins TRBV25-1 and TRBJ2-1; 11 bases agree with TRBD2. Germline trimming cut 4 bases from V and 6 bases from J; bases unmatched to any gene: 5. Germline CDR1 is MGHDK and CDR2 is SYGVNS. This CDR3 has 15 amino acids. The CDR3 loop is CASSVLAGAGNEQFF. CDR3 DNA sequence: TGTGCCAGCAGTGTACTAGCGGGGGCCGGCAATGAGCAGTTCTTC.

The chain recombines TRBV10-3 with TRBJ2-7; D gene unclear. CDR3 length: 12 residues. V dropped 6 bases and J dropped 7 bases, with 13 bases sitting between them. Per germline, CDR1 ENHRY and CDR2 SYGVKD. CDR3 sequence: CAIRNPQSEQYF. The CDR3 DNA reads as TGTGCCATCAGGAACCCCCAGTCGGAGCAGTACTTC.

This rearrangement joins TRBV20-1 to TRBJ2-7, with D possibly called TRBD1 or TRBD2 (5 bases each). Looked up from germline, CDR1 is DFQATT and CDR2 is SNEGSKA (reference sequence). The CDR3 has 14 amino acids. V lost 1 base to trimming and J lost 3 bases, with 13 bases between them. DNA for the CDR3: TGCAGTGCTAGAGGGGCAGGGAGTAACTACGAGCAGTACTTC. Translation: CSARGAGSNYEQYF.

The V gene is TRBV7-6, the J gene TRBJ2-7; a possible D gene is TRBD1 (5 bases). Germline CDR1 and CDR2: SGHVS and FNYEAQ. Trimming stripped 5 bases from V and 3 bases from J, with 14 bases between. The length of the CDR3 is 14 residues. The CDR3 bases are TGTGCCAGCAGCGTATTAGGGGCTAACTACGAGCAGTACTTC. Translated: CASSVLGANYEQYF.

The sample holds a few counts of this clonotype. The V call is TRBV4-1, the J call TRBJ2-7, with TRBD1 identical over 8 bases. The CDR3 runs to 16 residues. The germline V gene has CDR1 MGHRA and CDR2 YSYEKL. Trimming cost V 1 base and J 0 bases; bases outside gene matches: 5. CDR3: CASSQARGQGSYEQYF. In DNA, the CDR3 is TGCGCCAGCAGCCAAGCACGCGGACAGGGCTCCTACGAGCAGTACTTC.

The chain couples TRBV5-1 to TRBJ2-5, with a possible D match to TRBD1 (5 bases). The CDR3 runs 15 residues. Per germline, CDR1 SGHRS and CDR2 YFSETQ. V gave up 0 bases and J gave up 4 bases, with 13 bases separating them. This CDR3 reads CASSLGGSTRETQYF. The CDR3 bases are TGCGCCAGCAGCTTGGGGGGCTCAACCAGAGAGACCCAGTACTTC.

The chain carries TRBV7-9 and TRBJ1-2; no reliable D call. From germline, CDR1 is SEHNR and CDR2 FQNEAQ (reference sequence). The CDR3 loop spans 13 amino acids. Trimming took off 3 bases at V and 8 bases at J, with 13 bases between the two ends. CDR3 sequence reads: CASSLGSRIGYTF. The CDR3, as DNA: TGTGCCAGCAGCTTGGGATCCCGAATAGGCTACACCTTC. The whole variable domain, remainder taken from reference TRBV7-9 and TRBJ1-2, is DTGVSQNPRHKITKRGQNVTFRCDPISEHNRLYWYRQTLGQGPEFLTYFQNEAQLEKSRLLSDRFSAERPKGSFSTLEIQRTEQGDSAMYLCASSLGSRIGYTFGSGTRLTVV.

This chain uses TRBV9 with TRBJ1-2; 9 bases are a match to TRBD1. V shed 4 bases and J 8 bases; nucleotides not matched to a gene: 9. CDR1 SGDLS and CDR2 YYNGEE come from the germline V gene. The CDR3 sequence is 14 residues long. The CDR3 protein is CASSITGTGQGYTF. CDR3 nucleotides: TGTGCCAGCAGCATAACCGGGACAGGGCAAGGCTACACCTTC.

The chain has TRBV4-1 and TRBJ2-5; D possibly corresponds to TRBD1 (6 bases). Germline lookup yields CDR1 MGHRA and CDR2 YSYEKL. The CDR3 contains 17 residues. V was shortened by 0 bases and J by 13 bases, with 27 bases between the two germline ends. The CDR3 sequence: CASSQERSQGGPNERYF. CDR3 DNA: TGCGCCAGCAGCCAAGAAAGGTCACAGGGCGGTCCAAACGAGCGGTACTTC.

V is TRBV29-1 and J is TRBJ2-7; the D gene is possibly TRBD2 (7 bases). V shed 4 bases and J shed 5 bases, with 21 bases lying between them. Germline V CDR1 and CDR2: SQVTM, ANQGSEA. CDR3 length equals 15 residues. In nucleotides, the CDR3 is TGCAGCGTTGGGGGTTTAGGGGGGGGCAAGGACGAGCAGTACTTC. Encoded protein: CSVGGLGGGKDEQYF.

The chain joins TRBV27 to TRBJ2-1; the match to TRBD2 covers 14 bases. V shed 4 bases, J shed 10 bases, and the junction held 12 bases outside the gene matches. The germline gives CDR1 MNHEY, CDR2 SMNVEV (reference sequence). The CDR3 is made up of 17 amino acids. The DNA of the CDR3 is TGTGCCAGCAGTTACACCGGGACTAGCGGGAGAAGGGGGGAGCAGTTCTTC. This codes for CASSYTGTSGRRGEQFF.

This sequence joins TRBV3-1 and TRBJ2-2, with TRBD2 as a possible D gene (6 bases). This CDR3 contains 16 residues. CDR1 LGHDT and CDR2 YNNKEL come from the germline V gene (reference sequence). V lost 1 base and J 2 bases, leaving 11 bases between the germline ends. CDR3 DNA sequence: TGTGCCAGCAGCCAAGCCCCGGGACTTAACACCGGGGAGCTGTTTTTT. Residues: CASSQAPGLNTGELFF.

Points on this clonotype: Its ends do not fully match the called genes, so a read error is possible. This chain joins TRBV6-2 or TRBV6-3 and TRBJ2-7; 8 bases map to TRBD2. This CDR3 contains 14 residues. Germline-derived CDR1 and CDR2 are MNHEY and SVGEGT. CDR3 residues: CVSRRPGTRFEQYF. The CDR3 DNA reads TGTGTCAGCAGGCGCCCCGGGACTAGATTCGAGCAGTACTTC.

This clonotype was observed a handful of times. This chain joins TRBV2 and TRBJ2-1; TRBD2 matches 10 bases. This CDR3 has 14 residues. Germline CDR1 is SNHLY and CDR2 is FYNNEI. Unmatched junction bases numbered 5, after V lost 5 bases and J lost 7 bases. The CDR3 bases are TGTGCCAGCAGTATAGCGGGAGGAGTGAATGAGCAGTTCTTC. Translating it yields CASSIAGGVNEQFF.

The V call is TRBV24-1, the J call TRBJ2-1; 8 nucleotides match TRBD2. Germline values: CDR1 KGHDR, CDR2 SFDVKD. This CDR3 contains 14 residues. V was clipped by 5 bases and J by 8 bases; unmatched bases: 7. Written as DNA, the CDR3 is TGTGCCACCAGTGGGCGGGGGGCGAGCGATGAGCAGTTCTTC. Protein product: CATSGRGASDEQFF.

In its sample, this clonotype was seen a few times. This rearrangement joins TRBV13 to TRBJ2-7; TRBD1 matches at 11 bases. The J call may be faulty, since TRBJ2-5 better matches the DNA end. Per the germline V gene, CDR1 is PRHDT and CDR2 is FYEKMQ (reference sequence). CDR3 size: 16 residues. CDR3 sequence reads: CASSPQDRGREETQYF. CDR3 DNA: TGTGCCAGCAGCCCCCAGGACAGGGGGCGCGAAGAGACCCAGTACTTC.